This T cell receptor beta chain comes out of a study of cytomegalovirus exposure and HLA in healthy donors. Study outcomes and limitations: Within the data, a cluster of highly shared sequence variants was likely a sequencing artifact. A later analysis reportedly identified an Asian-associated ancestry cluster as carrying fewer N-insertions than the approximately 670-donor mean.

CDR1 and CDR2 (germline): SGHRS, YFSETQ. The V gene lost 1 base and the J gene lost 6 bases, with 10 bases spanning the gap. This CDR3 region has 13 residues. Details on this clone: Its antigen remains unidentified.

Primers: 60 Vbeta forward and 13 Jbeta reverse. The method was immunoSEQ multiplex PCR; TCRdb's version includes in-frame clones alone and lacks a portion of them. In the table there are approximately 170,000 clones, roughly 60% of which are singletons. The receptor was derived from a man aged 40-49 years in good health and CMV-seronegative. The material sequenced was PBMCs. This chain uses TRBV5-1 with TRBJ1-2, with no clear D. CDR3 in DNA: TGCGCCAGCAGCTTGTTTCCAGGAAATGGCTACACCTTC. Its protein product is CASSLFPGNGYTF.